This T cell receptor (beta chain) is drawn from a study of T cell responses to AZD1222 COVID-19 vaccine (dated by TCRdb to the early 2020s). A note on the overall study: Because spike-specific TCR depth and breadth did not differ between the two schedules, AZD1222 recipients who got a second dose at roughly 4 weeks were pooled with those who got a second dose at roughly 12 weeks. Enrollment into the trials was organized by age into subgroups of 18-55, 56-69 and 70-plus years, and those subgroups contained around 150, 28 and 57 TCR-sequenced participants, respectively. TCR sequencing covered 233 trial participants: 207 given two doses of AZD1222 and 26 given two doses of MenACWY control vaccine.

The time point label corresponds to: baseline before first vaccination. The vaccinee samples were drawn from two UK trials, COV001 and COV002, one of which was a single-blind randomized controlled phase 2/3 trial testing AZD1222 (ChAdOx1 nCoV-19) in healthy adults. Trial participant PBMC samples were collected at day 0 and day 28 after the second dose for TCRbeta chain sequencing. The sample holds one count of this clone. Its target antigen remains unknown. Per-base qualities were not stored, and no clone one base away is much larger. CDR1 and CDR2, per the germline V gene, are SGHDT and YYEEEE. The CDR3 measures 14 amino acids from cysteine to phenylalanine. This entry keeps only the CDR3 DNA: 42 bases, framed from base 1. The V end gives up 4 bases and the J end 7 bases, leaving 8 bases in the junction not matched to a gene. The paper as a whole reports these results and caveats: In the small 56-69-year group, the increase in depth fell short of significance, most likely because of low power. Reportedly, close to half of the unique spike-specific TCRs recognized epitopes lying outside the regions that are mutated in the B.1.351 and B.1.1.7 variants. Most participants were white British and females outnumbered males, and the authors suggested that clonal diversity may have been underestimated. Spike-specific TCR breadth and depth rose significantly after two AZD1222 doses compared with day 0 and with MenACWY recipients. No day 14 peak-response samples were available, so repertoires were characterized only after the peak T cell response. Conclusions about previously exposed vaccinees are limited, since just six AZD1222 recipients were seropositive for SARS-CoV-2 at baseline. The whole spike protein was spanned by vaccine-associated CD4 TCRs, and dominant responses were seen in regions 160-218 and 743-854.

The CDR3 regions of human TCRbeta chains were analyzed by immunosequencing. The paper's data handling went like this. Repertoire TCRs were matched against a reference library of SARS-CoV-2-specific TCRs generated with the MIRA antigen-specificity platform. Breadth meant the fraction of unique TCRs that were SARS-CoV-2-associated, whereas depth meant the fraction of total T cells that were SARS-CoV-2-associated. Using the MIRA data, every spike-specific TCR was mapped to the spike region that the TCR reacted to and assigned to either a CD4 or a CD8 class. Log10-transformed breadth and depth values were compared by one-way ANOVA with Sidak's multiple comparisons tests. TCRdb limited this immuneACCESS table to in-frame rearrangements with V and J called. A share of clones is missing; checked studies link under half to unresolved V genes, and the rest is unexplained. V and J calls and clone size are given by that table; D and trimming were obtained from the DNA. The sample table holds approximately 26,000 clones, of which roughly 89% were seen once. The top ten hold roughly 1.3% of the sample.

The rearrangement joined TRBV5-6 to TRBJ2-5, and TRBD1 matches 9 of the central bases. The source was peripheral blood, collected on day 0 of AZD1222 vaccination. The TCR was taken from an adult in good health. The CDR3 is CASSGTGGSGTQYF. Read as DNA, the sequence is TGTGCCAGCAGCGGTACAGGGGGCTCGGGGACCCAGTACTTC.